Below are 15 T cell receptor beta chains sequenced from a single sample in a study of blood T cell repertoires in COVID-19. The table came from immunoSEQ multiplex PCR; TCRdb's copy has only in-frame clones and leaves some out. The sample has 200,000 to 250,000 clones, roughly 84% seen once. Sequencing was done on a sample of peripheral blood. Receptors were obtained from a man aged 40-50 years with acute or convalescent COVID-19.

The V and J genes are TRBV30 and TRBJ1-1; D uncertain. From germline, CDR1 is GTSNPN and CDR2 SVGIG (reference sequence). The CDR3 contains 13 residues. Trimming removed 2 bases at V and 1 base at J, with 8 bases between. The CDR3 region has the DNA TGTGCCTGGAGTAAATTCCAGAACACTGAAGCTTTCTTT. It specifies CAWSKFQNTEAFF.

The CDR3 protein is CASSYSSAAEAFF. In DNA, the CDR3 is TGTGCCAGCAGTTACTCGTCGGCGGCTGAAGCTTTCTTT. This chain joins TRBV6-6 and TRBJ1-1; the D is unclear. V dropped 0 bases and J dropped 6 bases, with 8 bases sitting between them. The germline V gene encodes CDR1 MNHNY and CDR2 SVGAGI (reference sequence). The CDR3 is 13 amino acids.

This chain's CDR3 is CASSPPADLNSYEQYF. The CDR3 nucleotides are TGTGCCAGCAGCCCCCCGGCGGACTTAAACTCCTACGAGCAGTACTTC. V is TRBV11-2 and J is TRBJ2-7; possibly TRBD2 for D (5 bases). The CDR3 has 16 residues. V was clipped by 5 bases and J by 0 bases, with 17 bases between them. Germline CDR1 reads SGHAT; CDR2 reads FQNNGV.

This clone was detected only a few times. Other DNA sequences in the sample encode the same CDR3. The chain uses TRBV30 and TRBJ1-2; maybe TRBD1 (5 bases). Looked up from germline, CDR1 is GTSNPN and CDR2 is SVGIG (reference sequence). The V end was cut by 0 bases, the J end by 4 bases, with 6 bases between. The CDR3 length is 12 residues. The DNA for the CDR3 is TGTGCCTGGAGTGTAAGGGGCTATGGCTACACCTTC. As protein: CAWSVRGYGYTF.

This chain uses TRBV5-1 with TRBJ2-1, with D perhaps TRBD1 (7 bases). Germline assignment: CDR1 SGHRS and CDR2 YFSETQ. The CDR3 spans 15 residues. Deletions cut 0 bases from V and 6 bases from J, with 13 bases between. CDR3 DNA: TGCGCCAGCAGCTTGGGTCCAGGGGGGTCCAATGAGCAGTTCTTC. Translation: CASSLGPGGSNEQFF.

The genes are TRBV19 and TRBJ2-7, with TRBD2 as a possible D gene (5 bases). The V gene lost 5 bases and the J gene lost 5 bases, with 16 bases spanning the gap. Germline V CDR1 and CDR2: LNHDA, SQIVND (reference sequence). The CDR3 extends over 14 amino acids. The CDR3 loop reads CASSALETGDEQYF. The CDR3, as DNA: TGTGCCAGTAGTGCACTAGAAACTGGGGACGAGCAGTACTTC.

V is TRBV9 and J is TRBJ2-3; tentatively, D is TRBD1 (5 bases). The CDR3 sequence is 15 residues long. V was clipped by 4 bases and J by 4 bases, with 16 bases between them. Germline CDR1 is SGDLS and CDR2 is YYNGEE. CDR3 protein: CASSPRTSKSDTQYF. CDR3 in DNA: TGTGCCAGCAGCCCCCGGACATCAAAGTCAGATACGCAGTATTTT. The full variable domain, in which reference TRBV9 and TRBJ2-3 provide the parts outside the CDR3, is DSGVTQTPKHLITATGQRVTLRCSPRSGDLSVYWYQQSLDQGLQFLIQYYNGEERAKGNILERFSAQQFPDLHSELNLSSLELGDSALYFCASSPRTSKSDTQYFGPGTRLTVL.

The V and J genes are TRBV5-1 and TRBJ2-3; D perhaps matches TRBD1 (5 bases). This CDR3 contains 14 residues. Germline V lookup: CDR1 SGHRS, CDR2 YFSETQ. Trimming took 0 bases from V and 5 from J, leaving 10 bases between them. This chain's CDR3 is CASSLEGRGDTQYF. CDR3 nucleotides: TGCGCCAGCAGCTTGGAAGGTAGGGGAGATACGCAGTATTTT.

The rearrangement uses TRBV5-4 and TRBJ2-3, with D tentatively TRBD2 (6 bases). Germline CDR1 SGHNT, CDR2 YYREEE (reference sequence). CDR3 size: 14 residues. Trimming removed 0 bases at V and 6 bases at J, with 11 bases between. CDR3 in amino acids: CASSLVGAGDTQYF. CDR3 nucleotide sequence: TGTGCCAGCAGCTTGGTAGGGGCGGGGGATACGCAGTATTTT. Full variable domain (rest looked up from reference TRBV5-4 and TRBJ2-3): ETGVTQSPTHLIKTRGQQVTLRCSSQSGHNTVSWYQQALGQGPQFIFQYYREEENGRGNFPPRFSGLQFPNYSSELNVNALELDDSALYLCASSLVGAGDTQYFGPGTRLTVL.

The chain recombines TRBV27 with TRBJ1-2; 7 nucleotides line up with TRBD1. CDR3 length: 15 residues. V lost 4 bases, J lost 4 bases, and 9 bases stayed unmatched. The V gene's germline CDR1 is MNHEY and CDR2 SMNVEV (reference sequence). CDR3: CASSSPKDRSYGYTF. Written as DNA, the CDR3 is TGTGCCAGCAGTTCACCCAAGGACAGGAGCTATGGCTACACCTTC.

The chain combines TRBV7-9 with TRBJ2-1; D is unclear. The CDR3 spans 14 residues. CDR1 is SEHNR and CDR2 is FQNEAQ in the germline V gene (reference sequence). The V gene lost 1 base and the J gene lost 6 bases, with 10 bases spanning the gap. CDR3 coding DNA: TGTGCCAGCAGCTTAGAGAACAGAATCAATGAGCAGTTCTTC. Residues: CASSLENRINEQFF.

The chain employs TRBV7-9 and TRBJ1-3; unclear D gene. The length of the CDR3 is 13 residues. CDR1 is SEHNR, CDR2 FQNEAQ, per germline (reference sequence). The V end lost 1 base, the J end lost 8 bases, and 9 bases lay between the germline ends. Here the CDR3 DNA reads TGTGCCAGCAGCTTAGATAGCCGGGACACCATATATTTT. Translating gives CASSLDSRDTIYF.

This clone was counted only a few times. This sequence joins TRBV15 and TRBJ1-5, with 8 bases lining up with TRBD1. Germline CDR1 is LNHNV and CDR2 is YYDKDF (reference sequence). There are 17 residues in the CDR3. V shed 5 bases and J 1 base; nucleotides not matched to a gene: 10. CDR3 region: CATSSRTGQGSNQPQHF. In nucleotides, the CDR3 is TGTGCCACCAGCTCCCGGACAGGGCAGGGGAGCAATCAGCCCCAGCATTTT.

This rearrangement joins TRBV11-2 to TRBJ1-4; a weak D match, TRBD1 (6 bases). The germline V gene has CDR1 SGHAT and CDR2 FQNNGV. Trimming left V 5 bases short and J 6 bases short, with 16 bases between. This CDR3 is 15 amino acids long. CDR3 in amino acids: CASSSWGRSDEKLFF. CDR3 nucleotides: TGTGCCAGCAGCAGCTGGGGGCGCTCCGATGAAAAACTGTTTTTT.

V gene TRBV9 combines with J gene TRBJ1-6; D not certain. Trimming pared 0 bases from V and 0 bases from J, leaving 4 bases between. The CDR3 length is 15 residues. From germline, CDR1 is SGDLS and CDR2 YYNGEE. This CDR3 is CASSVGASYNSPLHF. The CDR3 coding sequence is TGTGCCAGCAGCGTAGGGGCCTCCTATAATTCACCCCTCCACTTT.